Below, 6 T cell receptor beta chains from the same sample are listed, as sequenced in a study of shared clonotypes between healthy human individuals. Sequencing was performed with immunoSEQ multiplex PCR; in TCRdb, only in-frame clones are kept and a portion is missing. This table has 2,100,000 or so clones, approximately 95% appearing once. Material for sequencing was naive CD4+ T cells sorted from blood. The subset here: CD45RA+ positively selected. Every receptor here comes from a man aged 18 to 35 in good health.

This chain uses TRBV9 with TRBJ1-1, with 8 bases that match TRBD1. The V segment lost 2 bases and the J segment 3 bases; nucleotides outside the gene matches: 6. The CDR3 contains 15 residues. Germline V gene lookup returns CDR1 SGDLS and CDR2 YYNGEE. The CDR3: CASSVGTGTDTEAFF. CDR3 bases: TGTGCCAGCAGCGTCGGGACAGGAACCGACACTGAAGCTTTCTTT.

This sequence joins TRBV19 and TRBJ2-2; perhaps TRBD1 as D (6 bases). Germline CDR1 is LNHDA and CDR2 is SQIVND (reference sequence). This CDR3 spans 14 amino acids. V was pared by 7 bases and J by 3 bases, with 12 bases between. CDR3 in amino acids: CASKPGVYTGELFF. CDR3 sequence (DNA): TGTGCCAGTAAACCAGGGGTCTACACCGGGGAGCTGTTTTTT.

This rearrangement joins TRBV7-2 to TRBJ2-1; D may be TRBD2 (6 bases). The CDR3 contains 17 residues. V dropped 2 bases and J dropped 2 bases, with 16 bases sitting between them. Germline CDR1 SGHTA, CDR2 FQGNSA. CDR3 nucleotides: TGTGCCAGCAGCTTACCGAGGGGAGGAGGGGCCTACAATGAGCAGTTCTTC. It encodes CASSLPRGGGAYNEQFF.

This clone is a singleton in its sample. The rearrangement links TRBV14 to TRBJ2-1, with D hard to call. Germline V gene lookup returns CDR1 SGHDN and CDR2 FVKESK. The CDR3 is 13 residues long. V lost 1 base and J 6 bases, leaving 7 bases between the germline ends. The CDR3 DNA reads as TGTGCCAGCAGCCAAGGACTGGGCAATGAGCAGTTCTTC. This sequence encodes CASSQGLGNEQFF.

As to this clone: Other DNA sequences within the sample encode an identical CDR3. CDR3 DNA sequence: TGCGCCAGCAGAGGTGATACGCAGTATTTT. Translated, it gives CASRGDTQYF. The rearrangement links TRBV5-1 to TRBJ2-3; D is undetermined. Trimming pared 5 bases from V and 6 bases from J, leaving 4 bases between. Per the germline V gene, CDR1 is SGHRS and CDR2 is YFSETQ. This CDR3 is 10 amino acids long.

The CDR3 DNA reads as TGTGCCAGCAGCGGACTAGCGGTGAGCTCCTACGAGCAGTACTTC. This sequence encodes CASSGLAVSSYEQYF. The rearrangement uses TRBV6-1 and TRBJ2-7; the match to TRBD2 covers 10 bases. This CDR3 is built from 15 residues. J lost 0 bases, V lost 6 bases, and 5 bases had no gene match. Germline CDR1 and CDR2: MNHNS and SASEGT.